The source of this T cell receptor beta chain is a study of cytomegalovirus exposure and HLA in healthy donors (dated by TCRdb to 2016 to 2017). About the investigation overall: According to an earlier analysis of several hundred of the donors, about 179 million T cells yielded roughly 110 million unique TCR beta sequences and 276 Gb of sequence data. To predict cytomegalovirus infection status, the study combined high-throughput TCR immunosequencing, statistical association of individual TCRs with disease status, and machine learning. Using immunosequencing, the study profiled T cell repertoires from around 680 subjects and related those repertoires to cytomegalovirus serostatus. Class I and class II HLA loci were covered by the typing at four-digit resolution. The number of donors typed differed by locus, with 629-630 for A, B, C, DRB1 and DQB1, 522 for DQA1, 606 for DPA1, and 450 to 480 for DPB1. In addition to the first cohort of 650 to 750 subjects, a separate validation cohort of approximately 130 different subjects was used. Every discovery cohort repertoire had been produced on one sequencing platform. Around 330 gigabases of sequencing data and approximately 91 million unique TCR sequences made up an early release that covered 500 to 700 HLA-typed donors. Across some 400 genotyped donors of the cohort, an average of 235,054 unique TCR beta nucleotide sequences per donor were sequenced, and about a sixth of those sequences were non-productive. The later analysis used no new phenotypic data to find candidate immune exposures, relying instead on TCR beta sequences and their occurrence across donors. The study was designed to test whether signatures of past pathogen exposure could be identified by cataloging public T cell receptors. Among the roughly 400 genotyped donors, approximately 76% belonged to the genetic ancestry cluster associated with self-reported Caucasian donors. In a later genetic analysis, genome-wide SNP genotypes for about three fifths of the roughly 670 donors were used, and that subset was treated as a discovery cohort. To decide whether each TCR beta V gene segment behaved as functional or pseudogenic, an earlier analysis of some 540 of the donors relied on high-throughput TCR beta sequencing. Because of strong linkage in the cohort, a few DR-DQ haplotypes were treated as single units for association and clustering. To study patterns of TCR occurrence, a later analysis re-analyzed previously published TCR beta repertoires from under 750 donors and added high-resolution HLA genotyping. Donor age, sex, ethnicity and CMV serostatus were collected together with the repertoire data.

The library was obtained by the immunoSEQ multiplex PCR assay. For the multiplex PCR, a mixture combining 60 forward primers for TCR Vbeta segments and 13 reverse primers for TCR Jbeta segments was used. A multiplex PCR assay on genomic DNA amplified the CDR3 region of rearranged TCR beta genes. The amplified TCR beta libraries were sequenced on the Illumina HiSeq System as 87-base-pair reads. The paper's processing steps were these. A later analysis counted about 80 million unique TCR beta chains across the 500 to 850 repertoires, and some 11 million of these chains were shared by at least two donors. To remove PCR and sequencing errors, raw reads were error-corrected and collapsed into unique sequences using a nearest-neighbor algorithm that merged closely related sequences. V, D and J gene segments were assigned by aligning CDR3 sequences to IMGT reference sequences. For a sequence to be retained, at least a six-nucleotide match to both a V gene segment and a J gene segment was required. A rearrangement counted as productive if the CDR3 had no stop codons and remained in frame with V and J, and every other rearrangement counted as non-productive. Following IMGT convention, CDR3 was defined as the stretch from the second conserved V-encoded cysteine to the conserved J-encoded phenylalanine. Sequences without an unambiguous match to a single V gene segment were excluded from the earlier analysis of approximately 560 of the donors. An earlier analysis of approximately 590 of the donors classified V segments as functional when productive rearrangements were above 56.7% and as segregating when the standard deviation between donors was above 5%. A statistical classification framework was developed to diagnose cytomegalovirus status using the catalog of TCR beta chain sequences. A later analysis assigned V and J genes by comparing TCR nucleotide sequences with IMGT/GENE-DB human TR gene sequences. A later analysis assigned CDR3 sequences and most-parsimonious VDJ recombination scenarios with the TCRdist pipeline. A later analysis defined each TCR beta chain by its CDR3 amino acid sequence plus V-gene family, and excluded reads lacking a unique V-gene family. As a way to deal with suspected cross-contamination and a sequencing artifact, a later analysis dropped 640 or so nucleotide sequences that were highly shared and had low generation probability. A later analysis calculated a clonal expansion index for each public chain from normalized within-repertoire ranks of inferred template counts. A later analysis computed generation probabilities with a VDJ recombination model fitted to out-of-frame rearrangements, and checked the results against IGoR. Hypergeometric tests were used in a later analysis to score TCR-TCR, TCR-HLA and TCR-CMV co-occurrence, with a repertoire-size bias correction applied to the TCR pairs. To estimate false discovery rates, a later analysis permuted the HLA or CMV assignments 20 times. A later analysis grouped co-occurring TCRs with DBSCAN, adding TCRdist sequence similarity when clustering within HLA-allele-positive subsets. Repertoires with fewer than 30,000 or more than 120,000 public chains, plus five repertoires with anomalous nucleotide sharing, were excluded from co-occurrence clustering. What TCRdb holds here is the immuneACCESS table cut down to in-frame rearrangements. Part of the clones is not present; checked against another copy, under half of the missing clones reflect an unresolved V gene, and the others are unexplained. Clone size and V and J calls were adopted from that table, with D and trimming inferred from the DNA. This sample holds 150,000 to 200,000 clones; around 86% were observed only once. Clones ranked in the top ten supply about 0.98% of the sample.

Measured from the cysteine to the phenylalanine, the CDR3 is 14 residues long. Kept here is only the CDR3 DNA, which spans 42 bases and is read in frame from base 1. CDR1 and CDR2 are drawn from the germline V gene (reference sequence): SGHNT, YYREEE. Paper-wide results and their limitations: In a later analysis, the rate of TCR association differed among HLA loci, with DRB1 alleles having the most associated TCRs and HLA-C alleles having the fewest. Fewer than 20 rarely observed V segments, including chromosome 9 orphons, were excluded from the earlier analysis of several hundred of the donors because counts were too low. In an earlier analysis of several hundred of the donors, most TCR beta V segments were observed in productive rearrangements about 87% or about 30% of the time, broadly matching IMGT annotations. Most TCR sequences were seen in very few donors, while some public TCRs were found in many individuals. In a later analysis, several top co-occurrence clusters were reported to appear linked to parvovirus B19, influenza, CMV and Epstein-Barr virus. In a later analysis, more than 15,000 TCR beta sequences were associated with specific HLA alleles at a false discovery rate of 0.05. The classifier was reported to diagnose cytomegalovirus status with high specificity and sensitivity in both the original cohort and the validation cohort. A further reported finding was that TCR beta sequences accurately predicted the HLA-A and HLA-B alleles for most subjects in the first cohort. Presence/absence analyses assumed roughly uniform sequencing depth across donors, an assumption that may not hold. In vitro tests confirmed that three of the cytomegalovirus-associated TCR beta chains recognize cytomegalovirus antigens. This cohort had only TCR beta chains sequenced, and the lack of alpha or paired-chain data limited which features could be detected. In a later analysis, HLA-associated TCR beta chains were found to be more clonally expanded and to have lower generation probabilities than equally common non-associated chains. It was suggested by the authors that the approach could potentially be generalized to other disease states and immunological phenotypes. Compared with the roughly 670-donor mean, donors in an Asian-associated ancestry cluster had fewer N-insertions in productive TCRs, according to a later genetic analysis. A cluster of highly shared sequence variants was judged likely to represent a technical artifact of the sequencing pipeline. A later analysis found that most CMV-associated TCR beta chains appeared HLA-restricted, with HLA associations seemingly driven largely by CMV exposure. V-gene and J-gene trimming of TCR beta chains was associated with a missense DCLRE1C variant in a later genetic analysis, and the association was replicated in an independent cohort. Because HLA typing was missing for some donors at each locus, association tests included only the typed subset. Correlated functional status among segregating V segments might be attributable to linkage disequilibrium, but an unknown experimental factor could not be ruled out. Assigning TCR associations to individual alleles was difficult when HLA alleles, especially DR and DQ, strongly co-occurred. For the cohort, immune exposure information was limited to CMV serostatus. The study listed 164 TCR beta chains as associated with cytomegalovirus. Because the 87-base-pair reads could not distinguish some IMGT-functional V segments, including TRBV6-2 and TRBV6-3, those segments were excluded.

The cohort comprised around 690 healthy bone marrow donors. At the time of sampling, all cohort members were nominally healthy, though unrecorded immune exposures were likely present. The donor tested CMV seropositive and was one of the 289 seropositive cohort members. Every donor gave a peripheral blood sample, and the peripheral blood mononuclear cells from that sample were used for TCR beta sequencing. The Qiagen DNeasy Blood Extraction Kit was used to extract genomic DNA from the blood cell samples. Comment on this clone: No cognate antigen has been identified for it. No quality values exist for individual bases; no much larger clone is one base distant.

This receptor was obtained from a girl aged 2 to 9 in good health and CMV-seropositive. The rearranged chain carries TRBV5-4 and TRBJ2-5; the central 9 bases match TRBD1. Near its end, the DNA agrees better with TRBJ2-7, so the J call may be wrong. The sample was PBMCs. The CDR3 region reads CASSSGTGLYEQYF. The sequence in DNA is TGTGCCAGCAGCTCCGGGACAGGGCTGTACGAGCAGTACTTC.